This T cell receptor (beta chain) was sequenced for a study of T cells in Graves' hyperthyroidism and ophthalmopathy. Comments on this clonotype: Its antigen is unidentified.

CDR1 and CDR2 (germline): SNHLY, FYNNEI. The CDR3 loop spans 13 amino acids. Whole-study findings and limits: Blood also showed most of the thyroid clonotypes that were expanded above 0.001.

TCR beta CDR3 region amplification was performed from RNA transcripts. A set of HTBI primers served as the primers for a first-round RT-PCR of the TCR CDR3. Each CDR3 protein is one row after TCRdb ran MiXCR on the multiplex PCR reads. This table holds 660,000 or so distinct CDR3 sequences, nearly 45% found once. For the diagnoses, clinical symptoms, serum thyroxine and TRAb, thyroid ultrasound and orbital computed tomography were used. Sequenced material: peripheral blood or thyroid tissue (not recorded which). The sequence came from an adult man with Graves' disease, either hyperthyroidism or ophthalmopathy (not recorded which). The V gene is TRBV2, the J gene TRBJ1-6; no definite D call. This CDR3 reads CASDGVYNSPLHF. The CDR3 bases are TGTGCGTCGGACGGGGTTTATAATTCACCCCTCCACTTT.